These 21 T cell receptor beta chains came from one sample sequenced in a study of CD8 T cells in ankylosing spondylitis. TCRdb processed the 5' RACE reads anew with MiXCR; each CDR3 protein has one entry. The data contain roughly 86,000 distinct CDR3 sequences, about 9% of them seen just once; the ten biggest clones take up 5.1%. Specimen: blood, either unsorted or a sorted T cell fraction (not recorded which). The source is a male donor with ankylosing spondylitis or in good health (not recorded which).

This clonotype occurred many times. This chain joins TRBV29-1 and TRBJ2-2; D not resolved. This CDR3 region has 12 residues. V lost 2 bases and J lost 5, with 6 bases in between. The germline CDR1 and CDR2 sequences are SQVTM and ANQGSEA. The CDR3 sequence is CSVELGTGELFF. The DNA of the CDR3 is TGCAGCGTTGAATTAGGAACCGGGGAGCTGTTTTTT.

This clonotype came up a few times. This sequence joins TRBV7-9 and TRBJ2-7; a weak D match, TRBD2 (5 bases). V lost 5 bases to trimming and J lost 5 bases, with 10 bases between them. This CDR3 has 12 amino acids. The germline V gene encodes CDR1 SEHNR and CDR2 FQNEAQ (reference sequence). As DNA, the CDR3 is TGTGCCAGCAGCGAGGGTGGAAACGAGCAGTACTTC. It translates to CASSEGGNEQYF.

This clonotype was found many times. The V call is TRBV11-1, the J call TRBJ1-2; D is uncertain. The V end was cut by 10 bases, the J end by 4 bases, with 7 bases between. Looked up from germline, CDR1 is SGHAT and CDR2 is FQDESV (reference sequence). The CDR3 consists of 10 residues. In DNA form, the CDR3 reads TGTGCCACCGAGGCCTATGGCTACACCTTC. It is translated as CATEAYGYTF. Complete variable domain (other parts from reference TRBV11-1 and TRBJ1-2): EAEVAQSPRYKITEKSQAVAFWCDPISGHATLYWYRQILGQGPELLVQFQDESVVDDSQLPKDRFSAERLKGVDSTLKIQPAELGDSAMYLCATEAYGYTFGSGTRLTVV.

This clonotype has a count of ten or more. The chain couples TRBV11-2 to TRBJ2-3; D not resolved. This CDR3 is built from 16 residues. Trimming cost V 1 base and J 1 base, with 12 bases left between them. Germline-derived CDR1 and CDR2 are SGHAT and FQNNGV. The CDR3 DNA reads as TGTGCCAGCAGCTTAGTTGGTAGGGTCGGCACAGATACGCAGTATTTT. It codes for CASSLVGRVGTDTQYF.

The sample holds many counts of this clonotype. This sequence joins TRBV21-1 and TRBJ2-1; no check of the table's D call, TRBD2, against the DNA was made. TRBV21-1 is recorded as a pseudogene. The CDR3 runs 16 residues. The CDR3 here is CASSPQPGRPYNEQFF. In nucleotides, the CDR3 is TGTGCCAGCAGCCCCCAGCCGGGCCGTCCCTACAATGAGCAGTTCTTC.

Ten or more counts support this clonotype. This sequence joins TRBV12-3 or TRBV12-4 and TRBJ1-4; D not resolved. The CDR3 contains 12 residues. With 6 bases removed from V and 10 bases from J, the gap between germline ends came to 12 bases. DNA for the CDR3: TGTGCCAGCAGCATTGGACTGGGAAAACTGTTTTTT. Translating gives CASSIGLGKLFF.

The sample holds many counts of this clonotype. V and J are TRBV7-6 and TRBJ1-1; perhaps TRBD1 as D (6 bases). Germline-derived CDR1 and CDR2 are SGHVS and FNYEAQ. The CDR3 spans 15 residues. V shed 5 bases and J shed 4 bases, with 17 bases lying between them. For the CDR3, the DNA is TGTGCCAGCAGCCAGACCACAGGGAGTGGCACTGAAGCTTTCTTT. This gives the protein CASSQTTGSGTEAFF.

This clonotype has a handful of counts. The V call is TRBV7-8, the J call TRBJ2-7, with 9 bases matching TRBD1. Germline V gene sequence: CDR1 SGHVS, CDR2 FQNEAQ. This CDR3 region has 18 residues. V lost 0 bases and J lost 5; bases outside the gene matches: 14. CDR3 bases: TGTGCCAGCAGCTTAGCCGCTTCTCCGGGACAGGGCATAGACGAGCAGTACTTC. Translated: CASSLAASPGQGIDEQYF. The entire variable domain, with the rest obtained from reference TRBV7-8 and TRBJ2-7, is as follows: GAGVSQSPRYKVAKRGQDVALRCDPISGHVSLFWYQQALGQGPEFLTYFQNEAQLDKSGLPSDRFFAERPEGSVSTLKIQRTQQEDSAVYLCASSLAASPGQGIDEQYFGPGTRLTVT.

This clonotype appeared many times. The V call is TRBV12-3 or TRBV12-4, the J call TRBJ1-1; 7 bases line up with TRBD1. This CDR3 comprises 13 residues. V lost 1 base and J lost 9; bases outside the gene matches: 5. Here the CDR3 reads CASSLGGQPKAFF. The CDR3 DNA reads TGTGCCAGCAGTTTAGGGGGACAGCCTAAAGCTTTCTTT.

This clonotype was recorded at least ten times. The chain employs TRBV20-1 and TRBJ2-5, with D tentatively TRBD1 or TRBD2 (6 bases each). Germline CDR1 and CDR2: DFQATT and SNEGSKA (reference sequence). The CDR3 sequence is 13 residues long. Trimming removed 6 bases at V and 5 bases at J, with 16 bases between. In DNA form, the CDR3 reads TGCAGTGCCAGCGAGGGGGGCGATGAGACCCAGTACTTC. Translating gives CSASEGGDETQYF.

The sample holds many counts of this clonotype. This chain uses TRBV6-1 with TRBJ2-2, with 7 bases aligning to TRBD1. Germline assignment: CDR1 MNHNS and CDR2 SASEGT. This CDR3 region has 13 residues. Trimming removed 8 bases from V and 7 bases from J; junction bases left unmatched: 7. Here the CDR3 DNA reads TGTGCCAGCCTAGGGACAGTTATCGGGGAGCTGTTTTTT. Residues: CASLGTVIGELFF.

This clonotype was seen ten or more times. The rearrangement uses TRBV12-3 or TRBV12-4 and TRBJ1-4; D not resolved. The ends were cut back, 6 bases at V and 0 bases at J, with 17 bases in the middle. There are 17 residues in the CDR3. As DNA, the CDR3 is TGTGCCAGCAGCCGACCCCGGACGGGGACAACTAATGAAAAACTGTTTTTT. This gives the protein CASSRPRTGTTNEKLFF.

This clonotype was seen ten or more times. The chain employs TRBV6-5 and TRBJ1-1, with a tentative D call TRBD1 (6 bases). Germline V CDR1 and CDR2: MNHEY, SVGAGI. Trimming stripped 4 bases from V and 10 bases from J, with 16 bases between. CDR3 size: 13 residues. Here the CDR3 reads CASSLSTTGLAFF. The CDR3 DNA follows: TGTGCCAGCAGTTTATCTACGACAGGCTTAGCTTTCTTT.

This clonotype was counted at least ten times. The rearrangement joins TRBV6-5 to TRBJ2-2; 14 bases line up with TRBD2. Germline V CDR1 and CDR2: MNHEY, SVGAGI. V shed 0 bases, J shed 7 bases, and the junction held 7 bases outside the gene matches. This CDR3 is 18 amino acids long. The CDR3 sequence is CASSYSTSGGAVGGELFF. The CDR3 nucleotides read TGTGCCAGCAGTTACTCGACTAGCGGGGGGGCCGTCGGCGGGGAGCTGTTTTTT.

There are many counts of this clonotype. This chain uses TRBV29-1 with TRBJ2-1; TRBD1 aligns across 8 bases. The CDR3 spans 15 residues. Germline V gene data show CDR1 as SQVTM and CDR2 as ANQGSEA. Trimming took 6 bases from V and 6 from J; bases not matched to a gene: 13. CDR3 DNA: TGCAGCGTGGCACCCAGGGGGCCCACTTTCAATGAGCAGTTCTTC. Translated, it gives CSVAPRGPTFNEQFF.

The chain carries TRBV19 and TRBJ2-2; D is unresolved. V lost 6 bases, J lost 1 base, and 9 bases lay in between. The germline V gene has CDR1 LNHDA and CDR2 SQIVND (reference sequence). CDR3 size: 14 residues. The CDR3 spells CASRTTVNTGELFF. CDR3 sequence (DNA): TGTGCCAGTAGGACGACCGTGAACACCGGGGAGCTGTTTTTT.

There are a few counts of this clonotype. J is TRBJ2-5 and V is TRBV7-2; D possibly corresponds to TRBD2 (7 bases). The germline gives CDR1 SGHTA, CDR2 FQGNSA. V lost 6 bases to trimming and J lost 5 bases, with 16 bases between them. CDR3 size: 14 residues. CDR3 sequence reads: CASSLGGPGETQYF. The CDR3 DNA reads as TGTGCCAGCAGTCTGGGGGGGCCTGGGGAGACCCAGTACTTC.

Ten or more counts support this clonotype. The rearrangement uses TRBV27 and TRBJ1-2, with TRBD1 as a possible D gene (5 bases). Germline V lookup: CDR1 MNHEY, CDR2 SMNVEV (reference sequence). CDR3 size: 16 residues. V was clipped by 3 bases and J by 4 bases, with 18 bases between them. Here the CDR3 reads CASSFLGVGGSYGYTF. As DNA, the CDR3 is TGTGCCAGCAGTTTCCTGGGGGTCGGAGGGAGCTATGGCTACACCTTC.

This clonotype was observed a few times. The V call is TRBV7-3, the J call TRBJ2-4, with D perhaps being TRBD1 or TRBD2 (5 bases each). Germline V gene data show CDR1 as SGHTA and CDR2 as FQGTGA. The CDR3 spans 15 residues. Trimming took 4 bases from V and 1 from J, leaving 11 bases between them. The CDR3 region is CASSSDGAAKNIQYF. CDR3 nucleotide sequence: TGTGCCAGCAGCTCTGACGGGGCGGCCAAAAACATTCAGTACTTC.

This clonotype has at least ten counts. The chain joins TRBV29-1 to TRBJ2-5; perhaps D is TRBD1 or TRBD2 (5 bases each). The length of the CDR3 is 13 residues. Trimming cost V 6 bases and J 4 bases, with 15 bases left between them. CDR1 is SQVTM, CDR2 ANQGSEA, per germline. CDR3 DNA: TGCAGCGTCCCCGGGACGGTGGGAGAGACCCAGTACTTC. This gives the protein CSVPGTVGETQYF.

This chain uses TRBV7-9 with TRBJ2-1, with 10 positions matching TRBD1. Germline V gene lookup returns CDR1 SEHNR and CDR2 FQNEAQ (reference sequence). The CDR3 totals 15 residues. Trimming at V came to 4 bases and at J to 12 bases, leaving 12 bases not matched to a gene. CDR3 region: CASSSRQGADTWQFF. The CDR3 DNA sequence: TGTGCCAGCAGCTCAAGACAGGGGGCTGACACTTGGCAGTTCTTC. Variable domain in full (rest from reference TRBV7-9 and TRBJ2-1): DTGVSQNPRHKITKRGQNVTFRCDPISEHNRLYWYRQTLGQGPEFLTYFQNEAQLEKSRLLSDRFSAERPKGSFSTLEIQRTEQGDSAMYLCASSSRQGADTWQFFGPGTRLTVL.